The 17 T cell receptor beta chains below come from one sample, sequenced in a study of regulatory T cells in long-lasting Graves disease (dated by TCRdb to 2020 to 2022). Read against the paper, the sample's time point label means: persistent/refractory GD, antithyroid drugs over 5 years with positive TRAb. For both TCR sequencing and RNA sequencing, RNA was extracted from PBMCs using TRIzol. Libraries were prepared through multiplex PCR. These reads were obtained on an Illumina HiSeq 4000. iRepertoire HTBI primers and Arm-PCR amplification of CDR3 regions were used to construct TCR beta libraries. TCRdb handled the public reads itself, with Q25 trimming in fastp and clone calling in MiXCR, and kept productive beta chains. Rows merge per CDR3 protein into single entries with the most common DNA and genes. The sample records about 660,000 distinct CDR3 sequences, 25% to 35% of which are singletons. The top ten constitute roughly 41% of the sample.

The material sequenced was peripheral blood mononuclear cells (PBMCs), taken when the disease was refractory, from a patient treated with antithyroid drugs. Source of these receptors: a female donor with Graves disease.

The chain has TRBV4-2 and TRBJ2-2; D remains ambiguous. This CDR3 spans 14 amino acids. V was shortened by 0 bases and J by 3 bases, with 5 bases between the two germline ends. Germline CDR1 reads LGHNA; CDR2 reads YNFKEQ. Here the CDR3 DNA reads TGTGCCAGCAGCCAAGATGTTCACACCGGGGAGCTGTTTTTT. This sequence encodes CASSQDVHTGELFF.

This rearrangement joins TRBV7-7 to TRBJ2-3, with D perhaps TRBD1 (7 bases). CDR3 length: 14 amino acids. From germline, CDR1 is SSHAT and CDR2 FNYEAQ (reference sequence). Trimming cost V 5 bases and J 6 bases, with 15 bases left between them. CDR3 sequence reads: CASSPEGAWDTQYF. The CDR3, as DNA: TGTGCCAGCAGCCCGGAGGGGGCTTGGGATACGCAGTATTTT.

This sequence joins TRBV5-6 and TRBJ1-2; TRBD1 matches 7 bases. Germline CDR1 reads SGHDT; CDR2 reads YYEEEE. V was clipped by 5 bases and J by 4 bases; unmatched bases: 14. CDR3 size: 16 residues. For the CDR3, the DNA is TGTGCCAGCAGTGATACCGGGACAGCGAACAGCTATGGCTACACCTTC. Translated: CASSDTGTANSYGYTF.

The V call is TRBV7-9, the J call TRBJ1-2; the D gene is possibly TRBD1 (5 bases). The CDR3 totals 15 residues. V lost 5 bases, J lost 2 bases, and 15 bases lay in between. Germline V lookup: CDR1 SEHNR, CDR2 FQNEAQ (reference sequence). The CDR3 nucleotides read TGTGCCAGCAGCCACACCCCCGGGGGGAACTATGGCTACACCTTC. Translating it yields CASSHTPGGNYGYTF.

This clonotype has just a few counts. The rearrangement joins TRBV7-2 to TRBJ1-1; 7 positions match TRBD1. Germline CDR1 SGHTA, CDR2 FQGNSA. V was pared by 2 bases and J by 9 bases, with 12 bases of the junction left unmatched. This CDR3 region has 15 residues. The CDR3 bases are TGTGCCAGCAGCTTAAATACAGGGGCCCAAGCGAAAGCTTTCTTT. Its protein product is CASSLNTGAQAKAFF.

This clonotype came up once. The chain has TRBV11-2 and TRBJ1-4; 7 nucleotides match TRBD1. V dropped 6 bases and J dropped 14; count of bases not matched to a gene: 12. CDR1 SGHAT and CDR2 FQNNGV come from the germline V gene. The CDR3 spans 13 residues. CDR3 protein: CASSRGPNEELFF. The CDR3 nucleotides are TGTGCCAGCAGTAGGGGGCCAAATGAAGAGCTGTTTTTT.

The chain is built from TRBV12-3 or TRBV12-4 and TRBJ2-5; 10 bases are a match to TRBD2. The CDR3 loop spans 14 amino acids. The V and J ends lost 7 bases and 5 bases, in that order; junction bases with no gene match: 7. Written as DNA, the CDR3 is TGTGCCAGCACTCGGAGCGGGGGGGGCGAGACCCAGTACTTC. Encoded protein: CASTRSGGGETQYF.

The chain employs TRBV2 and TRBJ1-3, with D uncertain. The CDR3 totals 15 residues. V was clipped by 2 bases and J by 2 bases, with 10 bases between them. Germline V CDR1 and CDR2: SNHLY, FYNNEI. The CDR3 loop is CASSESGVPGNTIYF. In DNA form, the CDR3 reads TGTGCCAGCAGTGAATCTGGGGTACCTGGAAACACCATATATTTT.

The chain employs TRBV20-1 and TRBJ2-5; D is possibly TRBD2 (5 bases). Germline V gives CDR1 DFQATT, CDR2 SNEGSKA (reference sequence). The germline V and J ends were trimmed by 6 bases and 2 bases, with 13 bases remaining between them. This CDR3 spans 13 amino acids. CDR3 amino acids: CSALPGKQETQYF. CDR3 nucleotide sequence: TGCAGTGCCCTACCCGGGAAGCAAGAGACCCAGTACTTC.

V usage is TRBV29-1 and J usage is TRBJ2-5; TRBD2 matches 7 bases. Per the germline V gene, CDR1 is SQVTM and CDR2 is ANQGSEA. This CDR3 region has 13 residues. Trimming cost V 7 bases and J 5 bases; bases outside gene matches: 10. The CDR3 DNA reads TGCAGCGCGGTAGGCGGGAGCGGTGAGACCCAGTACTTC. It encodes CSAVGGSGETQYF.

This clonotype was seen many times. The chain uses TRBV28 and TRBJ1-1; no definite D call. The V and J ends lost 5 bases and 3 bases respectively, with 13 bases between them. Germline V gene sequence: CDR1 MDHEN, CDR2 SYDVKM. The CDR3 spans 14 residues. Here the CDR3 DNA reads TGTGCCAGCAGTACCCTGGGTAGGCACACTGAAGCTTTCTTT. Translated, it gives CASSTLGRHTEAFF.

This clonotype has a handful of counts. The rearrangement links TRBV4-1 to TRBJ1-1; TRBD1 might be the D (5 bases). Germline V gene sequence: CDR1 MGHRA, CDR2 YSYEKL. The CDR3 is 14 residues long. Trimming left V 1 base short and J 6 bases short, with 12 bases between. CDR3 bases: TGCGCCAGCAGCCAAGTAAGGGAAGGGGCTGAAGCTTTCTTT. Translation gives CASSQVREGAEAFF.

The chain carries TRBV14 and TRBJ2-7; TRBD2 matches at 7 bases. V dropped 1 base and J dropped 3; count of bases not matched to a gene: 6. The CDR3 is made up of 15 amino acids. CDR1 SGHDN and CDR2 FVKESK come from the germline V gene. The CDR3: CASSQALGLNYEQYF. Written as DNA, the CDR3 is TGTGCCAGCAGCCAAGCCCTGGGACTAAACTACGAGCAGTACTTC. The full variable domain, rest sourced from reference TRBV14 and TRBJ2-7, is EAGVTQFPSHSVIEKGQTVTLRCDPISGHDNLYWYRRVMGKEIKFLLHFVKESKQDESGMPNNRFLAERTGGTYSTLKVQPAELEDSGVYFCASSQALGLNYEQYFGPGTRLTVT.

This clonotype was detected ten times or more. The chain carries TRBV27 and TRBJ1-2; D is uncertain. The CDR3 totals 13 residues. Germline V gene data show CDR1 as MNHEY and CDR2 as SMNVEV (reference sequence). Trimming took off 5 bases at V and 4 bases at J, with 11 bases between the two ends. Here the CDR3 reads CASSTGPRYGYTF. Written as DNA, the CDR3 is TGTGCCAGCAGTACTGGACCGCGCTATGGCTACACCTTC.

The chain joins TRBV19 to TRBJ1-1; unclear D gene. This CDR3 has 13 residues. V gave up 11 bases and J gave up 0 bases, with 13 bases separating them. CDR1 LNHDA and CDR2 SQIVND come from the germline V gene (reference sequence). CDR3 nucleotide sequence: TGTGCCGTGAGTCGGGGTGTGAACACTGAAGCTTTCTTT. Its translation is CAVSRGVNTEAFF.

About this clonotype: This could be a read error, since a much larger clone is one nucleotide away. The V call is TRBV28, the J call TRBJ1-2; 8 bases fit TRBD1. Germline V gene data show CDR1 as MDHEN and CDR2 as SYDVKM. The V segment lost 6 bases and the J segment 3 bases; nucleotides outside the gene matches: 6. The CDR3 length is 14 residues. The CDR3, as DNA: TGTGCCAGCAGCTCAGGGGGCTGGGACTATGGCTACACCTTC. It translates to CASSSGGWDYGYTF.

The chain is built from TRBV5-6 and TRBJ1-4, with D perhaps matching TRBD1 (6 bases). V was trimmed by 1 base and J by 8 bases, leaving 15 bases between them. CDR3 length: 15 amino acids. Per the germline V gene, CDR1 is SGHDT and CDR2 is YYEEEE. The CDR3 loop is CASSLPRQVGEKLFF. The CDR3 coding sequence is TGTGCCAGCAGCTTGCCACGACAGGTTGGGGAAAAACTGTTTTTT.